This TCR beta chain came from a study of identical twins. This clonotype was counted between two and nine times. Germline V gene data show CDR1 as SNHLY and CDR2 as FYNNEI. V was pared by 4 bases and J by 2 bases, with 5 bases of the junction left unmatched. CDR3 size: 14 residues. From the 5' RACE reads, TCRdb called clonotypes with MiXCR, one entry per CDR3 protein. The repertoire holds some 500,000 distinct CDR3 sequences, with 13% to 15% as singletons. This sample was also put to use in a study of yellow fever vaccine responses in identical twins.

The gene calls are TRBV2 and TRBJ2-7; TRBD1 agrees at 7 bases. The receptor comes from a woman younger than 30 in good health. Sequencing was done on a sample of CD4+ T cells sorted from blood. CDR3 bases: TGTGCCAGCAGTGTCGACAGGGCCACCTACGAGCAGTACTTC. Translation: CASSVDRATYEQYF.